This T cell receptor beta chain was documented in a study of response to subunit inactivated influenza vaccine. Study-wide results and limits: Authors suggested each seasonal flu vaccination may recruit only limited numbers of new T cells.

This clonotype has ten or more counts. Its matching antigen is unknown. Using its own MiXCR run on the RT-PCR reads, TCRdb lists one record per CDR3 protein. In the table there are around 160,000 distinct CDR3 sequences, about a tenth of which are singletons. This CDR3 contains 15 residues. CDR1 is SGHRS and CDR2 is YFSETQ in the germline V gene. Deletions cut 0 bases from V and 1 base from J, with 8 bases between. The sample consisted of non-naive T cells sorted from PBMCs, taken roughly 46 days after vaccination. This chain connects TRBV5-1 to TRBJ2-4; D perhaps matches TRBD1 (6 bases). This TCR came from a man in his fifties or sixties who received an inactivated influenza vaccine. Here the CDR3 reads CASSLGQDAKNIQYF. CDR3 nucleotide sequence: TGCGCCAGCAGCTTGGGACAGGATGCCAAAAACATTCAGTACTTC.